This entry concerns a single T cell receptor beta chain. Reverse transcription of roughly 0.5 to 1 ug RNA was carried out with random hexamers. TCRdb reprocessed the immunoSEQ multiplex PCR reads via MiXCR and lists one record per CDR3 protein. The sample yields about 150,000 distinct CDR3 sequences, about 95% seen once. This sample was taken from a study of CD8 T cells in Susac syndrome. The CDR3 is 15 amino acids. Germline CDR1 GTSNPN, CDR2 SVGIG (reference sequence). The V gene lost 0 bases and the J gene lost 3 bases, with 12 bases spanning the gap. Sequencing of TCR beta was carried out in blood CD8+ and CD4+ T cells.

The chain has TRBV30 and TRBJ2-1; D is possibly TRBD1 or TRBD2 (5 bases each). Sequencing was performed on CD8+ T cells from PBMCs. The receptor was derived from a human donor with multiple sclerosis. CDR3 in amino acids: CAWSVMGDGYNEQFF. The CDR3 region has the DNA TGTGCCTGGAGTGTAATGGGGGACGGCTACAATGAGCAGTTCTTC. The full variable domain, with the rest looked up from reference TRBV30 and TRBJ2-1, is SQTIHQWPATLVQPVGSPLSLECTVEGTSNPNLYWYRQAAGRGLQLLFYSVGIGQISSEVPQNLSASRPQDRQFILSSKKLLLSDSGFYLCAWSVMGDGYNEQFFGPGTRLTVL.